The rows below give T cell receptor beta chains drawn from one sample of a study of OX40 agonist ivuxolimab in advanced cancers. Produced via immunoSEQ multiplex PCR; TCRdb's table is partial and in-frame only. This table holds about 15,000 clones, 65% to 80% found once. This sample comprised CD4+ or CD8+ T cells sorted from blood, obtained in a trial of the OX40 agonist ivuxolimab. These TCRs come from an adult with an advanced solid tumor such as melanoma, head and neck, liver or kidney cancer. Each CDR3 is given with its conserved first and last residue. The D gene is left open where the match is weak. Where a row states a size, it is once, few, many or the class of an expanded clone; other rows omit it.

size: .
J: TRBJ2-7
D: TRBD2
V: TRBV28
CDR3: CASSSVHSSGSDEQYF
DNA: TGTGCCAGCAGTTCCGTCCACTCAAGCGGGAGCGACGAGCAGTACTTC

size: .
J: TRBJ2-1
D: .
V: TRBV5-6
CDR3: CASSGTTDNEQFF
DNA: TGTGCCAGCAGCGGCACGACGGACAATGAGCAGTTCTTC

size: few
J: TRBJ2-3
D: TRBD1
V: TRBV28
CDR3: CASSSPTGASTDTQYF
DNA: TGTGCCAGCAGTTCACCGACAGGGGCGAGCACAGATACGCAGTATTTT

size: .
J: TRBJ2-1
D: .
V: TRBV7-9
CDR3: CASSLKALNEQFF
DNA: TGTGCCAGCAGCTTAAAAGCTCTGAATGAGCAGTTCTTC

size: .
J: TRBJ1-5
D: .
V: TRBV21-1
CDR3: CASSQGAGGKQPQHF
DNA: TGTGCCAGCAGCCAAGGAGCAGGGGGGAAGCAGCCCCAGCATTTT

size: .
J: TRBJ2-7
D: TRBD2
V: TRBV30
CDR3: CAWGLAGGSSYEQYF
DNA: TGTGCCTGGGGGCTAGCGGGAGGCAGCTCCTACGAGCAGTACTTC

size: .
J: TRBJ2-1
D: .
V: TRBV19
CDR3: CASSIWYNEQFF
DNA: TGTGCCAGTAGTATATGGTACAATGAGCAGTTCTTC

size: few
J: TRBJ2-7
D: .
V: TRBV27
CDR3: CASSSTRDQSRYEQYF
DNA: TGTGCCAGCAGTTCAACTCGGGACCAGAGTCGGTACGAGCAGTACTTC

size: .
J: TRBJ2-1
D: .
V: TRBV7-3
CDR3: CASSLYGDRGKGDEQFF
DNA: TGTGCCAGCAGCTTATATGGGGACCGAGGAAAGGGGGATGAGCAGTTCTTC

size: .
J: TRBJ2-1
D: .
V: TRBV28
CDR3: CASTLRDAYEQFF
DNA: TGTGCCAGCACCCTGCGGGATGCTTATGAGCAGTTCTTC

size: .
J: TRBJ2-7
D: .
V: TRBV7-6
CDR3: CASSLVEGGSYEQYF
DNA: TGTGCCAGCAGCTTAGTGGAGGGGGGGTCCTACGAGCAGTACTTC

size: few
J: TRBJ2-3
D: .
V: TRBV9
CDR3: CASSPWDITDTQYF
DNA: TGTGCCAGCAGCCCTTGGGACATCACAGATACGCAGTATTTT

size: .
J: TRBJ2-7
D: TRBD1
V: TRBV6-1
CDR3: CASSETGTAYEQYF
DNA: TGTGCCAGCAGTGAAACCGGGACAGCCTACGAGCAGTACTTC

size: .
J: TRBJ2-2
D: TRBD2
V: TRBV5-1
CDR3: CASSLTSENTGELFF
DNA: TGCGCCAGCAGCTTGACTAGCGAGAACACCGGGGAGCTGTTTTTT

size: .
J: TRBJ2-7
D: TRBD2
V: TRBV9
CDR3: CASSEASGAYEQYF
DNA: TGTGCCAGCAGCGAAGCTAGCGGGGCCTACGAGCAGTACTTC

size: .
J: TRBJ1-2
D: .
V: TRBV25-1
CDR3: CASSQESYGYTF
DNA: TGTGCCAGCAGCCAAGAATCCTATGGCTACACCTTC

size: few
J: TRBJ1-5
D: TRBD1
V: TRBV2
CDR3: CASRTGVNQPQHF
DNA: TGTGCCAGCAGAACAGGGGTAAATCAGCCCCAGCATTTT

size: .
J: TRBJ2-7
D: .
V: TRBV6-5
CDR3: CASMIHASSYEQYF
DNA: TGTGCCAGCATGATCCATGCGAGCTCCTACGAGCAGTACTTC

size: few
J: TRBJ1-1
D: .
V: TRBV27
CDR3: CASSRTANTEAFF
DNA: TGTGCCAGCAGTCGGACGGCGAACACTGAAGCTTTCTTT

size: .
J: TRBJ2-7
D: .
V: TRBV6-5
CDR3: CASSLTGGGYEQYF
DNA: TGTGCCAGCAGTTTAACCGGGGGTGGTTACGAGCAGTACTTC

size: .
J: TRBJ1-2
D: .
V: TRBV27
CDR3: CASRDWRYGYTF
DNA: TGTGCCAGCAGGGATTGGAGGTATGGCTACACCTTC

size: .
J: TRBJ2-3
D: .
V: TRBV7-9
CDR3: CASTTPQKGHTDTQYF
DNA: TGTGCCAGCACCACACCCCAGAAGGGACACACAGATACGCAGTATTTT

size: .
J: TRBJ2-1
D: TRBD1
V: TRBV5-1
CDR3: CASSLGQGETDNEQFF
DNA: TGCGCCAGCAGCTTGGGACAGGGGGAGACCGACAATGAGCAGTTCTTC

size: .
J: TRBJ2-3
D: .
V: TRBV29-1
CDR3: CSVDRLERLPTDTQYF
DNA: TGCAGCGTTGACAGGTTGGAGCGACTACCCACAGATACGCAGTATTTT

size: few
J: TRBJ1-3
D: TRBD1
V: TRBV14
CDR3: CASSQDVTGGSGNTIYF
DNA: TGTGCCAGCAGCCAAGATGTAACAGGGGGATCTGGAAACACCATATATTTT

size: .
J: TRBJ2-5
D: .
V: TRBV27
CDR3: CASSPLGQETQYF
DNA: TGTGCCAGCAGCCCCCTAGGTCAAGAGACCCAGTACTTC

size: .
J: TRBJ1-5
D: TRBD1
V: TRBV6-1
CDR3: CASRGQGNQPQHF
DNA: TGTGCCAGCAGGGGACAGGGCAATCAGCCCCAGCATTTT

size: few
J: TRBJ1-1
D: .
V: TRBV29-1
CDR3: CSLLRGQTQAFF
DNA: TGCAGCCTGCTCCGGGGCCAAACGCAGGCTTTCTTT

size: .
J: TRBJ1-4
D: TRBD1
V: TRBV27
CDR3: CASNNRGLVEKLFF
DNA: TGTGCCAGCAACAACAGGGGGCTCGTTGAAAAACTGTTTTTT

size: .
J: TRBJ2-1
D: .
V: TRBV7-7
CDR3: CASSPGVVSYNEQFF
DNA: TGTGCTAGCAGCCCCGGGGTAGTTTCCTACAATGAGCAGTTCTTC

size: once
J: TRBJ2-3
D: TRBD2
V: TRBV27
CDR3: CASTNLAGGPGDTQYF
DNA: TGTGCCAGCACCAACCTAGCGGGAGGGCCAGGAGATACGCAGTATTTT

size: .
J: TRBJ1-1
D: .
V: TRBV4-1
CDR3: CASSQGAQNTEAFF
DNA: TGCGCCAGCAGCCAAGGGGCACAGAACACTGAAGCTTTCTTT

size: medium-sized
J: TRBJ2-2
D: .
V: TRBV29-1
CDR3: CSVAGFAGREETGELFF
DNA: TGCAGCGTTGCGGGCTTTGCGGGTAGGGAAGAGACCGGGGAGCTGTTTTTT

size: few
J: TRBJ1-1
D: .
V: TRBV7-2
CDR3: CASSESGTLNTEAFF
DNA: TGTGCCAGCAGCGAATCCGGGACACTTAACACTGAAGCTTTCTTT

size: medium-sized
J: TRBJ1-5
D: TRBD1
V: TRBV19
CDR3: CASWTGDSNQPQHF
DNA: TGTGCCAGTTGGACAGGGGATAGCAATCAGCCCCAGCATTTT

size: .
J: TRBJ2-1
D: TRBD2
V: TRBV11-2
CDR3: CASSSRTSGIGDEQFF
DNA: TGTGCCAGCAGCTCCCGTACTAGCGGGATTGGGGATGAGCAGTTCTTC

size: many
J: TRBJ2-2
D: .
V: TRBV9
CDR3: CASSVWSGELFF
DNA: TGTGCCAGCAGCGTATGGTCCGGGGAGCTGTTTTTT